This T cell receptor beta chain stems from a study of T cell responses to AZD1222 COVID-19 vaccine. Here immunoSEQ multiplex PCR was the method, and the copy in TCRdb shows in-frame clones only, minus some. The repertoire holds roughly 100,000 clones, roughly 84% seen once, with 17% in the top ten. The CDR3 runs 14 residues. Germline CDR1 MNHEY, CDR2 SVGAGI. Between the trimmed V and J ends, which lost 7 bases and 2 bases, there was a span of 14 bases. The chain is built from TRBV6-5 and TRBJ1-2, with no clear D. The sequence derives from an adult in good health. The sequencing here drew on peripheral blood, taken on day 0 of AZD1222 vaccination. The CDR3 coding sequence is TGTGCCAGCACCCTCCCCGGAGGGAACTATGGCTACACCTTC. This codes for CASTLPGGNYGYTF.